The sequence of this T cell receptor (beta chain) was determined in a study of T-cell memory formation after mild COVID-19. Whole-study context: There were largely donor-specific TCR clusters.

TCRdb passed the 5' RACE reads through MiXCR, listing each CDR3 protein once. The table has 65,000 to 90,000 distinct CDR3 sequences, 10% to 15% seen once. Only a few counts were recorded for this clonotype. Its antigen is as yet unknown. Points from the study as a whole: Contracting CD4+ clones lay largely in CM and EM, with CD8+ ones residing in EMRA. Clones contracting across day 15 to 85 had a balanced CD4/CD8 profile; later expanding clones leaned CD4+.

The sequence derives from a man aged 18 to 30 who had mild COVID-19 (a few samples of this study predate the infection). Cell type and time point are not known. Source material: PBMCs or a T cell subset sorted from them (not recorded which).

CDR3 protein: CASSPGLAGNEQFF. The CDR3 coding sequence is TGCGCCAGCAGCCCGGGACTAGCGGGGAATGAGCAGTTCTTC. The V gene is TRBV5-1, the J gene TRBJ2-1; the match to TRBD2 covers 13 bases. The germline V gene encodes CDR1 SGHRS and CDR2 YFSETQ. The CDR3 covers 14 residues. Trimming removed 4 bases from V and 7 bases from J; junction bases left unmatched: 2. Supplemented by reference TRBV5-1 and TRBJ2-1, the full variable domain reads KAGVTQTPRYLIKTRGQQVTLSCSPISGHRSVSWYQQTPGQGLQFLFEYFSETQRNKGNFPGRFSGRQFSNSRSEMNVSTLELGDSALYLCASSPGLAGNEQFFGPGTRLTVL.